This T cell receptor beta chain stems from a study of a mutant IDH1 vaccine in newly diagnosed glioma. Looking at the study overall: There were eight vaccinations for patients, given in weeks 1, 3, 5, 7, 11, 15, 19 and 23. Treated patients, averaging roughly 44 years, were roughly 60% male and approximately 38% female. Earlier treatment was radiotherapy, temozolomide, or both, with most getting both.

Time point reported: week 5, during vaccination. In every dose of vaccine, 300 ug of mutant IDH1 20-mer peptide was given alongside topical imiquimod. The protocol was immunoSEQ multiplex PCR, while the TCRdb copy is restricted to in-frame clones and leaves out a portion. The sample lists roughly 30,000 clones, around 90% occurring once. Study findings and constraints: Among top peripheral T cell clonotypes, changes seemed unrelated to pseudoprogression.

Details on this clone: Its antigen is unidentified.

Sequenced here: PBMCs, sampled from a glioma patient whose treatment included an IDH1 peptide vaccine. This receptor was obtained from a man aged 18 to 35 with glioma.

The CDR3 DNA reads as TGCGCCAGCAGCTTGGATGGGACTAGGGAGCAGCCCCAGCATTTT. It translates to CASSLDGTREQPQHF. This chain links TRBV5-1 with TRBJ1-5; weak D call: TRBD1 (5 bases). The CDR3 contains 15 residues. Trimming removed 0 bases at V and 7 bases at J, with 14 bases between. Germline V gene sequence: CDR1 SGHRS, CDR2 YFSETQ.